The following is a TCR beta chain sequence with its context. Antigen specificity is unknown. The record originates from a study of cytomegalovirus exposure and HLA in healthy donors. On the study more broadly: Earlier sequencing of approximately 200 million T cells yielded approximately 120 million unique TCR beta sequences.

This PCR relied on a set of 60 Vbeta primers and 13 Jbeta primers. Libraries were prepared by immunoSEQ multiplex PCR; TCRdb keeps only in-frame clonotypes and omits some of them. The sample holds about 76,000 clones; about four fifths are singletons and the top ten take 9.5% to 13%. Regarding the study as a whole: In a later analysis, TCR beta V- and J-gene trimming was associated with a missense DCLRE1C variant. Prediction of most subjects' HLA-A and HLA-B alleles by TCR beta sequences was reportedly accurate.

CDR1 is SGHAT and CDR2 is FQNNGV in the germline V gene. Trimming stripped 5 bases from V and 6 bases from J, with 11 bases between. The CDR3 is 12 residues long. Sequencing used PBMCs. The chain is built from TRBV11-2 and TRBJ2-7; no definite D call. This receptor was taken from a male donor in good health and CMV-seropositive. The CDR3 reads CASSGSVFEQYF. The CDR3 nucleotides are TGTGCCAGCAGCGGTTCGGTATTCGAGCAGTACTTC. Looking up the rest from reference TRBV11-2 and TRBJ2-7 gives the full variable domain: EAGVAQSPRYKIIEKRQSVAFWCNPISGHATLYWYQQILGQGPKLLIQFQNNGVVDDSQLPKDRFSAERLKGVDSTLKIQPAKLEDSAVYLCASSGSVFEQYFGPGTRLTVT.